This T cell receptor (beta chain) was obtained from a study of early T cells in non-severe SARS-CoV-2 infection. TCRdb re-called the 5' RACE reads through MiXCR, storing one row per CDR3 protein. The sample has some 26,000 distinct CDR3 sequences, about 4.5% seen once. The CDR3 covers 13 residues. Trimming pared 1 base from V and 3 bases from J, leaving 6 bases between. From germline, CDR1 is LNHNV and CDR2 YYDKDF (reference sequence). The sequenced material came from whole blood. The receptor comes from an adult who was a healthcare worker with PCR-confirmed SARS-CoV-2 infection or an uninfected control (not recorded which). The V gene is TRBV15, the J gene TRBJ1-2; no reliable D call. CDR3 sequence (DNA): TGTGCCACCAGCAGAGTGGTTGACTATGGCTACACCTTC. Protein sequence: CATSRVVDYGYTF.